Following are 2 T cell receptor beta chains from one sample sequenced in a study of blood T cells in healthy people across ages. Through a sample-barcoded 5' primer and a J-beta primer mix, a second PCR was run for 7 to 11 cycles. MiXCR was run by TCRdb on the 5' RACE reads, yielding one entry per CDR3 protein. The sample includes over 700,000 distinct CDR3 sequences, about 53% of them seen just once. Sequencing used blood. These receptors were collected from a man older than 75 in good health.

This clonotype has more than one count but fewer than ten. The V call is TRBV4-1, the J call TRBJ2-6; D unclear. V gave up 5 bases and J gave up 11 bases, with 16 bases separating them. The CDR3 has 14 residues. CDR1 is MGHRA and CDR2 is YSYEKL in the germline V gene. For the CDR3, the DNA is TGCGCCAGCAGCGACCGTATCGGTCTTGACGTCCTGACTTTC. It codes for CASSDRIGLDVLTF.

This clonotype was seen a few times. The chain links TRBV20-1 to TRBJ2-7; D possibly uses TRBD1 or TRBD2 (6 bases each). The ends were cut back, 0 bases at V and 3 bases at J, with 12 bases in the middle. Looked up from germline, CDR1 is DFQATT and CDR2 is SNEGSKA (reference sequence). This CDR3 has 14 residues. The CDR3 DNA reads as TGCAGTGCTAGAGATATAAGGGGGGTCTACGAGCAGTACTTC. This translates into CSARDIRGVYEQYF.